One and the same sample provided the 5 T cell receptor beta chains below, sequenced in a study of early T cells in non-severe SARS-CoV-2 infection. TCRdb independently ran MiXCR on the 5' RACE reads; one entry per CDR3 protein. Of under 85,000 distinct CDR3 sequences in the sample, around 13% were seen once. The sequencing input was whole blood. These receptors were taken from an adult who was a healthcare worker with PCR-confirmed SARS-CoV-2 infection or an uninfected control (not recorded which).

This clonotype was detected only a few times. The chain uses TRBV7-2 and TRBJ2-1, with D perhaps TRBD2 (5 bases). CDR1 SGHTA and CDR2 FQGNSA come from the germline V gene. V lost 1 base and J 9 bases, leaving 7 bases between the germline ends. This CDR3 comprises 12 residues. This CDR3 is CASSLVGGEQFF. The CDR3, as DNA: TGTGCCAGCAGCTTAGTCGGAGGTGAGCAGTTCTTC. Looking up the rest from reference TRBV7-2 and TRBJ2-1 gives the full variable domain: GAGVSQSPSNKVTEKGKDVELRCDPISGHTALYWYRQSLGQGLEFLIYFQGNSAPDKSGLPSDRFSAERTGGSVSTLTIQRTQQEDSAVYLCASSLVGGEQFFGPGTRLTVL.

This clonotype was observed at least ten times. This chain joins TRBV20-1 and TRBJ2-3; 10 bases are a match to TRBD2. Unmatched junction bases numbered 12, after V lost 2 bases and J lost 1 base. This CDR3 contains 18 residues. The V gene's germline CDR1 is DFQATT and CDR2 SNEGSKA (reference sequence). The CDR3 coding sequence is TGCAGTGCTAGAAAACCTATAGCGGGGGGAGTCGGCACAGATACGCAGTATTTT. It yields the protein CSARKPIAGGVGTDTQYF.

This clonotype occurred a few times. V is TRBV28 and J is TRBJ2-3; D is ambiguous. Trimming cost V 5 bases and J 2 bases, with 11 bases left between them. The CDR3 is 14 amino acids. From germline, CDR1 is MDHEN and CDR2 SYDVKM. For the CDR3, the DNA is TGTGCCAGCAGTATCGGGCGTATCACAGATACGCAGTATTTT. This codes for CASSIGRITDTQYF.

The chain carries TRBV6-2 or TRBV6-3 and TRBJ2-1; D is possibly TRBD2 (5 bases). The V gene's germline CDR1 is MNHEY and CDR2 SVGEGT. The V and J ends lost 0 bases and 0 bases respectively, with 12 bases between them. The CDR3 length is 17 residues. Written as DNA, the CDR3 is TGTGCCAGCAGTTACTCGACTACATTGAGCTCCTACAATGAGCAGTTCTTC. This gives the protein CASSYSTTLSSYNEQFF.

In this sample, this clonotype turned up many times. V usage is TRBV4-3 and J usage is TRBJ2-6; D may match TRBD1 or TRBD2 (5 bases each). The length of the CDR3 is 16 residues. Deletions cut 0 bases from V and 3 bases from J, with 9 bases between. CDR1 and CDR2 from the germline V gene are LGHNA and YSLEER. CDR3 in amino acids: CASSQDRGVGANVLTF. CDR3 in DNA: TGCGCCAGCAGCCAAGATCGAGGGGTTGGGGCCAACGTCCTGACTTTC.